This T cell receptor beta chain derives from a study of T cell responses to AZD1222 COVID-19 vaccine (dated by TCRdb to about 2021). For the wider study: A total of over 230 trial participants underwent TCR sequencing, of whom around 200 received two doses of AZD1222 and approximately 25 received two doses of the MenACWY control vaccine. Enrollment into the trials was organized by age into subgroups of 18-55, 56-69 and 70-plus years, and those subgroups contained approximately 150, 30 and 60 TCR-sequenced participants, respectively.

V is reduced by 3 bases and J by 6 bases, leaving a spacing of 11 bases between them. Reading from cysteine to phenylalanine, the CDR3 counts 13 amino acids. Only the CDR3 DNA stays, 39 bases, in frame from base 1. As concerns this clone: Its cognate antigen has yet to be identified. No base qualities exist here, and no much larger clone lies one base off it.

Study-level results and caveats: CD4 TCRs associated with the vaccine covered the entire spike protein, and the dominant responses were in regions 160-218 and 743-854. Conclusions about previously exposed vaccinees were limited because only a handful of AZD1222 recipients were SARS-CoV-2 seropositive at baseline. The 56-69-year group was small, and its depth increase did not reach significance, likely because of low power. Epitopes outside the regions mutated in the B.1.351 and B.1.1.7 variants were reportedly recognized by nearly half of the unique spike-specific TCRs. No day 14 peak-response samples were available, so repertoires were characterized only after the peak T cell response. Participants were mostly white British, with more females than males. The authors suggested clonal diversity may have been underestimated. A significant rise in spike-specific TCR breadth and depth was observed after two AZD1222 doses relative to day 0 and relative to MenACWY recipients.

The CDR3 regions of human TCRbeta chains were subjected to immunosequencing. The original methods were these. Repertoire TCRs were matched against a reference library of SARS-CoV-2-specific TCRs generated with the MIRA antigen-specificity platform. Breadth meant the fraction of unique TCRs that were SARS-CoV-2-associated, whereas depth meant the fraction of total T cells that were SARS-CoV-2-associated. Using the MIRA data, each spike-specific TCR was mapped to the spike region that the TCR reacts to and placed in a CD4 or CD8 class. Log10-transformed breadth and depth values were compared by one-way ANOVA with Sidak's multiple comparisons tests. The table was pulled from immuneACCESS by TCRdb, which kept in-frame rearrangements only. Such tables lose some clones; where checked, under half of the loss comes from unresolved V genes, and the rest has no known cause. The V and J calls and clone size come from that table; D and trimming were worked out from the DNA. The sample includes some 150,000 clones, with around nine tenths observed a single time. The ten largest clonotypes hold around 4.4% of the sample.

The time point label for this specimen denotes: about 28 days (+/-7) after the second vaccine dose. Because spike-specific TCR depth and breadth did not differ between the two schedules, AZD1222 recipients who got a second dose at roughly 4 weeks were pooled with those who got a second dose at roughly 12 weeks. Samples from vaccinated people were obtained from the UK trials COV001 and COV002, which included a single-blind randomized controlled phase 2/3 trial of AZD1222 (ChAdOx1 nCoV-19) in healthy adults. Trial participant PBMC samples were collected at day 0 and day 28 after the second dose for TCRbeta chain sequencing.

This TCR was sampled from an adult who received the AZD1222 COVID-19 vaccine. The chain is encoded by TRBV12-3 or TRBV12-4 joined to TRBJ1-2; 5 matching bases give a weak D call of TRBD1. Material: peripheral blood, obtained 28 days after the second AZD1222 dose. At the DNA level, the sequence is TGTGCCAGCAGTTTGACAGCGGCCCATGGCTACACCTTC. This gives the protein CASSLTAAHGYTF.